The clone carrying this TCR beta chain was recorded once. This CDR3 has 14 residues. The V segment lost 6 bases and the J segment 5 bases; nucleotides outside the gene matches: 7. CDR1 and CDR2 (germline): SGHVS, FQNEAQ. The entry originates in a study of blood T cell repertoires in COVID-19. Only in-frame clones appear in the TCRdb table, and some are missing; sequencing was by immunoSEQ multiplex PCR. This sample has about 150,000 clones, with 82% found just once. The chain recombines TRBV7-8 with TRBJ1-2; 9 bases fit TRBD1. This sequence originates from a woman of 80 years or more with active or convalescent COVID-19. Sequences were obtained from peripheral blood. The CDR3 sequence is CASSMDRGGYGYTF. DNA of the CDR3: TGTGCCAGCAGTATGGACAGGGGTGGATATGGCTACACCTTC.